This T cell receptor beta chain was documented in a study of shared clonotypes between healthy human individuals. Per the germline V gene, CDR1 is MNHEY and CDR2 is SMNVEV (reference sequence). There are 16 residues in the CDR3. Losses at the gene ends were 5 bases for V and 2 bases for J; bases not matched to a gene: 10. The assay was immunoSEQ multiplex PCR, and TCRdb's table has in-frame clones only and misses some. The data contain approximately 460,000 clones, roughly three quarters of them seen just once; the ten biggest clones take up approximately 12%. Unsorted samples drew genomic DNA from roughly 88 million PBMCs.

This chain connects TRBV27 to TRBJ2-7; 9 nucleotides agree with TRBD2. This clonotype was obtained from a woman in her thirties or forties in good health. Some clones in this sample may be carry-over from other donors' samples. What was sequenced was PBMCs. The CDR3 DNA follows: TGTGCCAGCAGTGCCTATAGCGGGAGAAACACCTACGAGCAGTACTTC. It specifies CASSAYSGRNTYEQYF.